This TCR beta chain was profiled in a study of tumor and adjacent non-tumor tissue in lung cancer. On the study more broadly: The cohort had about twelve adenocarcinoma, a couple of squamous cell and 1 small cell patients. Approximately 4.2 million productive TCRbeta reads were obtained per sample on average. Points from the study as a whole: Significantly higher TCR diversity was found in tumor than normal lung.

Three rounds of nested PCR, following a modified ARM-PCR protocol, produced the TCRbeta library. TCRdb re-called the multiplex PCR reads through MiXCR, storing one row per CDR3 protein. The data show approximately 90,000 distinct CDR3 sequences, about 66% seen once. CDR1 is MDHEN, CDR2 SYDVKM, per germline. This CDR3 is built from 15 residues. Trimming at V came to 6 bases and at J to 5 bases, leaving 8 bases not matched to a gene. This sample's RNA came from whole unsorted tissue. Donors were chemotherapy-naive, newly diagnosed lung cancer surgical patients in China, August–late 2014. A word on this clonotype: Its antigen is not known.

This chain links TRBV28 with TRBJ2-5; 11 bases map to TRBD1. The clonotype originates from a man aged 65-85 years with non-small cell lung cancer. Material for sequencing was lung tumor tissue. The CDR3 loop reads CASRQDRGRGETQYF. The CDR3 DNA follows: TGTGCCAGCAGACAGGACAGGGGGCGCGGGGAGACCCAGTACTTC. Looking up the rest from reference TRBV28 and TRBJ2-5 gives the full variable domain: DVKVTQSSRYLVKRTGEKVFLECVQDMDHENMFWYRQDPGLGLRLIYFSYDVKMKEKGDIPEGYSVSREKKERFSLILESASTNQTSMYLCASRQDRGRGETQYFGPGTRLLVL.